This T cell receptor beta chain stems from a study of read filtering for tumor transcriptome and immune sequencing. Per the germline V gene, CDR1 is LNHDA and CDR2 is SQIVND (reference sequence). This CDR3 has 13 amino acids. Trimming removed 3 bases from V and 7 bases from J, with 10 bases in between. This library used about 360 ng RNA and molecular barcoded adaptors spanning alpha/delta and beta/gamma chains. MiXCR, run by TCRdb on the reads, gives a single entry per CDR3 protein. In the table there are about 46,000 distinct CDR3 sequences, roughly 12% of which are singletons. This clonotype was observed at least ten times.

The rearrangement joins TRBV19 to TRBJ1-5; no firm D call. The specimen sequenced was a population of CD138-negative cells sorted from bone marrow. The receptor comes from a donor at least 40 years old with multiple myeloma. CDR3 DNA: TGTGCCAGTAGTATTAAGGGTGGCCAGCCCCAGCATTTT. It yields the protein CASSIKGGQPQHF. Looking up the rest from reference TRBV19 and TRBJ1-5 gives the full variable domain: DGGITQSPKYLFRKEGQNVTLSCEQNLNHDAMYWYRQDPGQGLRLIYYSQIVNDFQKGDIAEGYSVSREKKESFPLTVTSAQKNPTAFYLCASSIKGGQPQHFGDGTRLSIL.